Described below is a single T cell receptor (beta chain) sequence and its context. Its antigen is still unknown. This entry belongs to a study of T cell responses to AZD1222 COVID-19 vaccine. Study-level points and caveats: Among those given AZD1222, only five or six were seropositive at baseline. Across the whole spike, CD4 TCRs peaked at regions 160-218 and 743-854. All repertoire sampling was performed exclusively after the peak T cell response.

It was second doses at about 4 or about 12 weeks that were pooled. This table comes from immunoSEQ multiplex PCR, and its TCRdb copy is limited to in-frame clones, with some not included. This sample has roughly 150,000 clones, with less than 95% found just once. Per the germline V gene, CDR1 is ENHRY and CDR2 is SYGVKD. This CDR3 is 15 amino acids long. Trimming left V 3 bases short and J 4 bases short, with 15 bases between. The V gene is TRBV10-3, the J gene TRBJ2-5; the D gene could be TRBD1 or TRBD2 (7 bases each). The starting material was peripheral blood, obtained 28 days after the second AZD1222 dose. This clonotype was sampled from an adult who received the AZD1222 COVID-19 vaccine. For the CDR3, the DNA is TGTGCCATCAGTGAATCAGGGAGGGGGCGAGAGACCCAGTACTTC. Translating gives CAISESGRGRETQYF.